The clone carrying this T cell receptor (beta chain) showed up many times. Its matching antigen is unknown. Using constant-segment primers, 5'RACE produced TCR alpha and TCR beta cDNA libraries carrying sample barcodes and UMIs. TCRdb re-called the 5' RACE reads with MiXCR, one entry per CDR3 protein. Of more than 120,000 distinct CDR3 sequences in the sample, about 5.7% were seen once. The sample originates from a study of T-cell memory formation after mild COVID-19. Study observations and caveats: For second-wave clones that peaked at day 37, SARS-CoV-2 specificity went unverified.

Trimming removed 0 bases from V and 8 bases from J, with 9 bases in between. Germline CDR1 is SGDLS and CDR2 is YYNGEE. The CDR3 consists of 13 residues. The sample comprised PBMCs or a T cell subset sorted from them (not recorded which). The sequence was collected from an adult woman who had mild COVID-19 (a few samples of this study predate the infection). Cell type and time point are not known. V gene TRBV9 combines with J gene TRBJ2-1; unclear D gene. The CDR3 DNA is TGTGCCAGCAGCGTAGGCAGTGACCATGAGCAGTTCTTC. Translating gives CASSVGSDHEQFF.